The clone carrying this T cell receptor (beta chain) was seen just once. Its antigen is unknown. CDR1 and CDR2 (germline): DFQATT, SNEGSKA (reference sequence). This CDR3 contains 11 residues. V lost 6 bases and J 4 bases, leaving 9 bases between the germline ends. Primers for the PCR totalled 60 Vbeta and 13 Jbeta. The assay was immunoSEQ multiplex PCR, and TCRdb's table has in-frame clones only and misses some. The profile shows 55,000 to 65,000 clones, about 85% of them singletons. When sampled, the donors appeared nominally healthy, though they likely had unrecorded immune exposures. These data belong to a study of cytomegalovirus exposure and HLA in healthy donors. Study conclusions and caveats: The study put under 200 TCR beta chains on its list as cytomegalovirus-associated. TCR beta sequences reportedly predicted most subjects' HLA-A and HLA-B alleles accurately.

The material sequenced was PBMCs. This rearrangement joins TRBV20-1 to TRBJ1-1, with D uncertain. This receptor was taken from a female donor in good health and CMV-seronegative. This chain's CDR3 is CSALSVTEAFF. DNA for the CDR3: TGCAGTGCCCTTTCAGTCACTGAAGCTTTCTTT.